The text below deals with one T cell receptor beta chain. Its antigen remains unknown. The sample is drawn from a study of shared clonotypes between healthy human individuals. General study findings and limits: Rarefaction indicated that sorted-subset sequencing remained incomplete although depth was large.

This CDR3 is 16 amino acids long. The V gene lost 4 bases and the J gene lost 2 bases, with 16 bases spanning the gap. The V gene's germline CDR1 is SGHRS and CDR2 YFSETQ. The material for each subset, its genomic DNA, was split evenly across several immunoSEQ plates. Generated by immunoSEQ multiplex PCR, the TCRdb table keeps only in-frame clones and is missing some. The repertoire holds fewer than 1.6 million clones, around 98.5% seen once, with approximately 0.4% in the top ten. The V call is TRBV5-1, the J call TRBJ2-1, with a tentative D call TRBD2 (5 bases). The receptor's source is a man aged 30 to 39 in good health. Sequencing used naive CD4+ T cells sorted from blood. Specified subset: CD45RA+ positively selected. CDR3 sequence: CASSPSGTGTYNEQFF. CDR3 nucleotide sequence: TGCGCCAGCAGCCCGAGCGGAACGGGCACCTACAATGAGCAGTTCTTC.